Listed here is a single T cell receptor (beta chain). The antigen this receptor binds is unknown. This specimen belongs to a study of monozygotic twins with inflammatory bowel disease (dated by TCRdb to 2018 to 2020). Regarding the complete study: In total, 28 monozygotic twin pairs made up the full study: 19 Danish pairs, all IBD-discordant, plus nine German pairs, of which four were IBD-concordant and five were IBD-discordant. Each individual had, on average, about 151 000 unique TCRalpha sequences and 181 000 unique TCRbeta sequences available for analysis. Disease-associated traits were sought mainly through comparisons between IBD patients and their genetically identical healthy co-twins within discordant pairs.

Receptor amplification or capture employed 5' RACE. For each TCR library, approximately 3,700 ng of total RNA was used. For each sample, cDNA was synthesized in eight separate reactions using SMARTScribe reverse transcriptase. Unique molecular identifiers containing a 6-nucleotide sample barcode were introduced through template switching during cDNA synthesis. TCRalpha and TCRbeta cDNA was amplified in two nested PCRs of approximately 17 and 9 cycles, and bead purification was carried out after each PCR. Before amplification, the cDNA was treated with uracil DNA-glycosylase and purified using the QIAquick PCR purification kit. In the second PCR, Illumina TruSeq-compatible adapters and sample-specific barcodes were added. TapeStation and Qubit were used to check library quality and concentration, and roughly 4.6 ng of each library was pooled. Sequencing of the pooled libraries was done on an Illumina HiSeq2500 single-index Rapid Run using custom sequencing primers and 2 x 100 bp reads. In the paper's pipeline: UMI-based consensus assembly with MiGEC version 1.2.6 was used to correct PCR and sequencing errors. MiXCR version 2.1.1 handled V(D)J alignment, clonotype assembly and CDR3 extraction. To normalise gene usage, clonotype sharing and MAIT/NKT TCR abundance, the analysis used the top 1000, 10 000 and 20 000 clonotypes per sample. After downsampling to 27 000 UMIs, diversity was calculated as the inverse Simpson index using the vegan R package. Paired Mann-Whitney U tests were applied to discordant twin pairs, and Benjamini-Hochberg correction was used for multiple testing. The reads underwent TCRdb reprocessing, giving one record for each CDR3 protein sequence and no DNA. TCRdb's processing, not the authors', yielded these V and J calls. This sample's clone table shows tens of thousands of distinct CDR3 sequences. The ten largest clonotypes hold approximately 7.4% of the sample.

From each donor, a 2.5 ml peripheral blood sample was drawn into PAXgene tubes and stored at -80 degrees C. Without any T cell sorting, total RNA was extracted from whole blood using the PAXgene blood miRNA kit on an automated QIAcube. Peripheral blood from monozygotic twin pairs concordant or discordant for inflammatory bowel disease was subjected to deep TCRalpha and TCRbeta repertoire profiling with unique molecular barcoding. Smoking habits were recorded for all twin pairs, and individuals were classified as current, former or never smokers. Results and caveats for the whole study, not just this receptor: The results gave no support for a single strong signal or clonotype linked to IBD. Fewer clonotypes were shared with other individuals by IBD patients than by healthy twins, most markedly in patients showing signs of disease activity. Concordant and discordant twins showed no difference in repertoire similarity, possibly because of limited statistical power. A decrease in TCRbeta repertoire diversity, as measured by inverse Simpson index, was observed in IBD patients compared with their healthy co-twins. Distinction between different T cell subtypes could not be achieved in the analysis. Background noise and inter-individual variability may have been introduced into the repertoires by the differing immunosuppressive treatments among patients.

From cysteine to phenylalanine, the CDR3 is 14 amino acids long. DNA for this receptor is not on file. The germline V gene sets CDR1 to SGHRS and CDR2 to YFSETQ. Input material: blood. The sequence was obtained from a human donor with ulcerative colitis or Crohn's disease, or a healthy co-twin of an affected twin (not recorded which). The rearranged segments are TRBV5-1 and TRBJ2-5. The CDR3 sequence is CASSRWEVGETQYF.